This T cell receptor beta chain was documented in a study of blood T cell repertoires in COVID-19. Across the study: Both acute and convalescent COVID-19 samples were obtained from the United States, Italy and Spain. PBMCs, B-cell-depleted T cells, or T cells were the source of the cDNA or gDNA that made up the material.

Germline CDR1 reads SGHRS; CDR2 reads YFSETQ. Trimming cost V 1 base and J 4 bases, with 12 bases left between them. The CDR3 has 15 residues. Authors' methods: Using reference gene primer amplification, nucleated cell counts were estimated. Repertoires were generated with immunoSEQ multiplex PCR, while TCRdb's copy carries only in-frame clones and drops some. D and trimming were read from the DNA, whereas the V and J calls and clone size are those reported in that table. The sample consists of over 200,000 clones, around 80% of them appearing once. The chain is built from TRBV5-1 and TRBJ1-5, with no clear D. The receptor was derived from a human donor in a cohort sampled during active COVID-19. The sequencing sample was made of peripheral blood. The CDR3 sequence: CASSLKGGENQPQHF. In nucleotides, the CDR3 is TGCGCCAGCAGCTTGAAGGGCGGGGAAAATCAGCCCCAGCATTTT.